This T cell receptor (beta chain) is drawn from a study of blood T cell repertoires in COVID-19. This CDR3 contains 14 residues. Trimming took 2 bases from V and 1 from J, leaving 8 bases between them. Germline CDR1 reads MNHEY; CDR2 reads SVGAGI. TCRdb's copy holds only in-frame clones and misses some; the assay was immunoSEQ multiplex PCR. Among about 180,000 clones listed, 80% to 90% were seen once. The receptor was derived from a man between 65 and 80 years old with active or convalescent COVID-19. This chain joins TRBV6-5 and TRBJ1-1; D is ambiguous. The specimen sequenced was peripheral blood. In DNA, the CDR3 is TGTGCCAGCAGTTACGGGCCGACGAACACTGAAGCTTTCTTT. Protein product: CASSYGPTNTEAFF.